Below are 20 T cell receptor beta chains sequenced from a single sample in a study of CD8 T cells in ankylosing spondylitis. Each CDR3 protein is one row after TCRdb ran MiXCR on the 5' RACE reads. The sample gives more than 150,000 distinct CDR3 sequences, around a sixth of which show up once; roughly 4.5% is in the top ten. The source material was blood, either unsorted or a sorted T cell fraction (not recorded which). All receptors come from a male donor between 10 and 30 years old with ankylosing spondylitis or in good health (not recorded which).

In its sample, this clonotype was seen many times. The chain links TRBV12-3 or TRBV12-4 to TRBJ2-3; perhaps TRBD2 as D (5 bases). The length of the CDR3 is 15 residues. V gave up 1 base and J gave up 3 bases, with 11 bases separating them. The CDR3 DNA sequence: TGTGCCAGCAGTTTAGTACAGACGGGGACAGATACGCAGTATTTT. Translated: CASSLVQTGTDTQYF.

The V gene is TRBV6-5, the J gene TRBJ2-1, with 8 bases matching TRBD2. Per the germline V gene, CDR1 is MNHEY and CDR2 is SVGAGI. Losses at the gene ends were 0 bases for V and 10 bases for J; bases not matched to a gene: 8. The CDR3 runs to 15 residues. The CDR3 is CASSYSVLAGAEQFF. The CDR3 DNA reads TGTGCCAGCAGTTACTCGGTCCTAGCGGGCGCCGAGCAGTTCTTC.

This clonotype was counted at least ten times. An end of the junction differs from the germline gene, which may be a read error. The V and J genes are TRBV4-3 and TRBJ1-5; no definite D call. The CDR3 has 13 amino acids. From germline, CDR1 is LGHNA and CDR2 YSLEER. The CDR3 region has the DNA TGCGCCAGCAGCCAAGAGCGGACCGCGCCCCAACATTTT. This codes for CASSQERTAPQHF.

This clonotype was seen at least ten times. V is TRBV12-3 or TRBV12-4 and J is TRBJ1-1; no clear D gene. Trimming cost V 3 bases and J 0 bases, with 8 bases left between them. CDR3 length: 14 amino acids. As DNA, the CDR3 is TGTGCCAGCAGTTTGCAGCCTCTGAACACTGAAGCTTTCTTT. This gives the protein CASSLQPLNTEAFF.

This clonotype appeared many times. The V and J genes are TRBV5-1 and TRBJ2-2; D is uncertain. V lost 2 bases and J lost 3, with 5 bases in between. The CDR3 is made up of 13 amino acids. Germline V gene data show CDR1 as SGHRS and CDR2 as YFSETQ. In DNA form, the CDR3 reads TGCGCCAGCAGCTTCCACTACACCGGGGAGCTGTTTTTT. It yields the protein CASSFHYTGELFF. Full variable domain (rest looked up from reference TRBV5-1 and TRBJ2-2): KAGVTQTPRYLIKTRGQQVTLSCSPISGHRSVSWYQQTPGQGLQFLFEYFSETQRNKGNFPGRFSGRQFSNSRSEMNVSTLELGDSALYLCASSFHYTGELFFGEGSRLTVL.

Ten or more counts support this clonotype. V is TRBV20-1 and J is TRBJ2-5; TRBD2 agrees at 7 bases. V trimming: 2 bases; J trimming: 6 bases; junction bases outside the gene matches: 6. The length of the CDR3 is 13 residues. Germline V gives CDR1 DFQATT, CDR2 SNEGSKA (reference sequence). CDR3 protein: CSARSGIEKTQYF. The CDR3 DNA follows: TGCAGTGCTAGAAGCGGGATCGAGAAGACCCAGTACTTC.

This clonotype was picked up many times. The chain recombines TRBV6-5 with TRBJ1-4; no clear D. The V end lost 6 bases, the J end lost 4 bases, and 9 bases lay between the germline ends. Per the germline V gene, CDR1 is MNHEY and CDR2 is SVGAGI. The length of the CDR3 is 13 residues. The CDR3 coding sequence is TGTGCCAGCAGCCGGGCCTTTAATGAAAAACTGTTTTTT. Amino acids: CASSRAFNEKLFF.

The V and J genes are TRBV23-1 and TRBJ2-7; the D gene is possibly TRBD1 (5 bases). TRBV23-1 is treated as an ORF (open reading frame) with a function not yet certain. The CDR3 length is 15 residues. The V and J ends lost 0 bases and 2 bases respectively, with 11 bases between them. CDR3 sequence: CASSQSRENPYEQYV. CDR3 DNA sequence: TGCGCCAGCAGTCAATCCAGGGAAAACCCCTACGAGCAGTACGTC.

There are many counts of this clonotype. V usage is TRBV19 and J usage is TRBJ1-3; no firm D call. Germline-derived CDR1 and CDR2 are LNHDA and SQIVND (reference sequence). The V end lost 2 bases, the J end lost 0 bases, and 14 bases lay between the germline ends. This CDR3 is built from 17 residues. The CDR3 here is CASSILSLRGSGNTIYF. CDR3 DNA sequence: TGTGCCAGTAGTATATTGTCGCTTCGGGGCTCTGGAAACACCATATATTTT.

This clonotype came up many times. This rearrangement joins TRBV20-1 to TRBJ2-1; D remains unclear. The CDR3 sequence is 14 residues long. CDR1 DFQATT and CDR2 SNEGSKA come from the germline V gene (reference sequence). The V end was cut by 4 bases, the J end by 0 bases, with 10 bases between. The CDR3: CSAKKSSSYNEQFF. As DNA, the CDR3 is TGCAGTGCTAAAAAATCGAGCTCCTACAATGAGCAGTTCTTC.

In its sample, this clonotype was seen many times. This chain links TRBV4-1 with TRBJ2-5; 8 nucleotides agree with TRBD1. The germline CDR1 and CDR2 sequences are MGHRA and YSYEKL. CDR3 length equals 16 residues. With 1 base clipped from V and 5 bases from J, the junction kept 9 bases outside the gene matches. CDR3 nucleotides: TGCGCCAGCAGCCAAGGGGCGCCAGGGGGCTATGAGACCCAGTACTTC. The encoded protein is CASSQGAPGGYETQYF.

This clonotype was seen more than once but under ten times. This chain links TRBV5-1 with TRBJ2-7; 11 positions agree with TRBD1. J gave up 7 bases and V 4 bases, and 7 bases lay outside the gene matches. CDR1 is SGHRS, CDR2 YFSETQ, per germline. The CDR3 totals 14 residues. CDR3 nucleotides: TGCGCCAGCAGCCCAGGACAGGGGGCTGAAGAGCAGTACTTC. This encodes CASSPGQGAEEQYF.

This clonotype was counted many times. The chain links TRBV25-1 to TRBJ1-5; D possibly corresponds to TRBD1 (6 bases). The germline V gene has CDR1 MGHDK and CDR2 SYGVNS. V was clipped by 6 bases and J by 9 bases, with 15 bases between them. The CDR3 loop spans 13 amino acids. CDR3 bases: TGTGCCAGCAGGAAAGGACAGCAAGGGCCCCAGCATTTT. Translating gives CASRKGQQGPQHF.

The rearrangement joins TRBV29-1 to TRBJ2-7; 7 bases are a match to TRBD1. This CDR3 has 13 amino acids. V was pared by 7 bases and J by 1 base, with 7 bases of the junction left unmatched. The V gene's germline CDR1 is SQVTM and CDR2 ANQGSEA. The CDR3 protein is CSASSTGSYEQYF. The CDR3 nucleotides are TGCAGCGCATCCTCGACAGGGTCCTACGAGCAGTACTTC.

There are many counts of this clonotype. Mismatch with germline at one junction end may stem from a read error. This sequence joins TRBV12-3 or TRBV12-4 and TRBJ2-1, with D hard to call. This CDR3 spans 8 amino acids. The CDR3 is CASSFEIF. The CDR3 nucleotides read TGTGCCAGCAGTTTCGAGATCTTC.

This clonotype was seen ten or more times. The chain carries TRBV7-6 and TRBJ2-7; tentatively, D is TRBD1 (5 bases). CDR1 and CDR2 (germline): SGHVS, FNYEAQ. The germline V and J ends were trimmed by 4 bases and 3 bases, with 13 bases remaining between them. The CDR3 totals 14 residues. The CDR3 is CASSSRYRSYEQYF. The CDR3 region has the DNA TGTGCCAGCAGCTCCCGATACAGGAGCTACGAGCAGTACTTC.

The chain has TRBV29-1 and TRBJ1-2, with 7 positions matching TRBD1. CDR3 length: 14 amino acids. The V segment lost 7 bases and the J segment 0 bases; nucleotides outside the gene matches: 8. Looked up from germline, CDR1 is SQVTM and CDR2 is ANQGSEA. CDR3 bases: TGCAGCGCCACCGACAGGGAAGCTAACTATGGCTACACCTTC. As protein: CSATDREANYGYTF.

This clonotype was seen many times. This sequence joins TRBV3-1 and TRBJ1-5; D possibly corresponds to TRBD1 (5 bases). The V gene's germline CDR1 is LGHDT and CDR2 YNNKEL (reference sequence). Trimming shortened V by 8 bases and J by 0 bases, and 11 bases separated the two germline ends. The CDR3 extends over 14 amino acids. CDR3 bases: TGTGCCAGCTGTAAGGGGCTTAGCAATCAGCCCCAGCATTTT. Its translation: CASCKGLSNQPQHF.

The CDR3 coding sequence is TGTGCCAGCGGTGAGCAGCCCCAGCATTTT. This codes for CASGEQPQHF. This chain uses TRBV27 with TRBJ1-5, with no clear D. The germline gives CDR1 MNHEY, CDR2 SMNVEV (reference sequence). V was shortened by 8 bases and J by 7 bases, with 6 bases between the two germline ends. The CDR3 loop spans 10 amino acids.

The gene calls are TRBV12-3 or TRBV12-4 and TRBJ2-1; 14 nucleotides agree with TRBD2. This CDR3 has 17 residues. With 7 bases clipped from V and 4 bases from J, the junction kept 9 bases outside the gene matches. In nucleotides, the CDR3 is TGTGCCAGCACTGGGACTAGCGGGAGTTTGTTATACAATGAGCAGTTCTTC. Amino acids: CASTGTSGSLLYNEQFF.